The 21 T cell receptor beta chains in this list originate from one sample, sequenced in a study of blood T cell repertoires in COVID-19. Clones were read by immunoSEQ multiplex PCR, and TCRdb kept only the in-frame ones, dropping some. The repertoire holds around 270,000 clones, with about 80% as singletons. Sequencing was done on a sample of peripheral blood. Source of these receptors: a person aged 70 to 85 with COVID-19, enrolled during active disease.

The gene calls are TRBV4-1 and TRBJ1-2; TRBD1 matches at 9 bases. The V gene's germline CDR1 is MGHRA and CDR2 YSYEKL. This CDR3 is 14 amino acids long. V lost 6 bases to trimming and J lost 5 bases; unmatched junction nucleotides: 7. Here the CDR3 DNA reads TGCGCCAGCAGTCCGGACAGGGGAGGTTATGGCTACACCTTC. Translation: CASSPDRGGYGYTF.

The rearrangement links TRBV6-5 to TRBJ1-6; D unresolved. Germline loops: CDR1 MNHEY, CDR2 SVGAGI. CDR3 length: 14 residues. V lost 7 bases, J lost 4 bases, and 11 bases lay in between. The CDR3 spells CASNGQVYNSPLHF. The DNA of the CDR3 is TGTGCCAGCAATGGTCAGGTTTATAATTCACCCCTCCACTTT.

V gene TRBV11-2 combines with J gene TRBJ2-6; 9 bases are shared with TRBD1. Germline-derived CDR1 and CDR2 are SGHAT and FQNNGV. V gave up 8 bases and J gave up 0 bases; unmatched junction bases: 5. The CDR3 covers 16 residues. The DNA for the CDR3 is TGTGCCAGCGGTGGACAGGGGATCTCTGGGGCCAACGTCCTGACTTTC. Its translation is CASGGQGISGANVLTF.

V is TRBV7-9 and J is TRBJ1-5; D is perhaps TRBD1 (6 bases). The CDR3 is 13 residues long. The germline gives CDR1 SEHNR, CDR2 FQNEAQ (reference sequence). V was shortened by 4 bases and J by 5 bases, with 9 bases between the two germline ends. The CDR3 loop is CASSSEGDQPQHF. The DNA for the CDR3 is TGTGCCAGCAGCTCTGAGGGGGATCAGCCCCAGCATTTT.

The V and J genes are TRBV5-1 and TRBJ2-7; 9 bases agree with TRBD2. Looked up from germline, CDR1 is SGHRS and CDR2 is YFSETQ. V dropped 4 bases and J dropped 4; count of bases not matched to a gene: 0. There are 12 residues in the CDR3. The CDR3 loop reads CASSTSGYEQYF. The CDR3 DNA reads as TGCGCCAGCAGCACTAGCGGGTACGAGCAGTACTTC.

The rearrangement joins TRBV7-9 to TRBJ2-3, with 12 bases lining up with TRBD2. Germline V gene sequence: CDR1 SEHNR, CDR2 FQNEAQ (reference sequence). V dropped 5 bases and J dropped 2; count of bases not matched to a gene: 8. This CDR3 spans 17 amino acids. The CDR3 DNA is TGTGCCAGCAGCATCCGCAGGACTAGCGGGATCACAGATACGCAGTATTTT. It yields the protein CASSIRRTSGITDTQYF.

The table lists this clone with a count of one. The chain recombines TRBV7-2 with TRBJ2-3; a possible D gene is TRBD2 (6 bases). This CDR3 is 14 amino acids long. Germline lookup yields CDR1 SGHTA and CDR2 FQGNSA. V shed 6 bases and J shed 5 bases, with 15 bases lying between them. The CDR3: CASRPHGGIDTQYF. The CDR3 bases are TGTGCCAGCAGGCCCCACGGGGGAATAGATACGCAGTATTTT.

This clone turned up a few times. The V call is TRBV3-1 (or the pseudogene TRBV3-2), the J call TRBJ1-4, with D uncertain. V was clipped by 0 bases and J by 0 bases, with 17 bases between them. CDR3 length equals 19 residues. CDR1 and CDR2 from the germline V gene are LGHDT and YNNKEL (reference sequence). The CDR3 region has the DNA TGTGCCAGCAGCCAAGACTTCAAAGGCCGGGTCGCAACTAATGAAAAACTGTTTTTT. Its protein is CASSQDFKGRVATNEKLFF.

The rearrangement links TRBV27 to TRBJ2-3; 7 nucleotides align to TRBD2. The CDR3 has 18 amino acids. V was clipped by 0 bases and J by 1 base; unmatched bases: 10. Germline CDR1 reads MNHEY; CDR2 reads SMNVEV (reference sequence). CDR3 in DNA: TGTGCCAGCAGTTTATCAGGCGGGGGTGGCAGGGGCACAGATACGCAGTATTTT. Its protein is CASSLSGGGGRGTDTQYF.

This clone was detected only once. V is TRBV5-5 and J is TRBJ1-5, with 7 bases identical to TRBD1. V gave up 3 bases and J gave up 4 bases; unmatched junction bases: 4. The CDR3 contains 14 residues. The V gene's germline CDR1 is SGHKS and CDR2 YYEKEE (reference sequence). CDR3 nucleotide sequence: TGTGCCAGCAGCTCCGGGACAGTTAATCAGCCCCAGCATTTT. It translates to CASSSGTVNQPQHF. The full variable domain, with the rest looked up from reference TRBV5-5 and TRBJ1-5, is DAGVTQSPTHLIKTRGQQVTLRCSPISGHKSVSWYQQVLGQGPQFIFQYYEKEERGRGNFPDRFSARQFPNYSSELNVNALLLGDSALYLCASSSGTVNQPQHFGDGTRLSIL.

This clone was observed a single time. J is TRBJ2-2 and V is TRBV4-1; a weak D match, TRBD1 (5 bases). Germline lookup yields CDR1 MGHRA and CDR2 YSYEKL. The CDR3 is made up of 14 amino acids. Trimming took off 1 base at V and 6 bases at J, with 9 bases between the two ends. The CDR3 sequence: CASSQGRVPGELFF. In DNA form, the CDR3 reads TGCGCCAGCAGCCAAGGCAGGGTCCCCGGGGAGCTGTTTTTT.

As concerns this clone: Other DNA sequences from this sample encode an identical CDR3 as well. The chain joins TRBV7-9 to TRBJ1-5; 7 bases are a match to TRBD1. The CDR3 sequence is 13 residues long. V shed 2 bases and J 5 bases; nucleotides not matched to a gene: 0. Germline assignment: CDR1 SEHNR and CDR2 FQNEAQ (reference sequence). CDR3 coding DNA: TGTGCCAGCAGCTTAACAGGGGATCAGCCCCAGCATTTT. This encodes CASSLTGDQPQHF.

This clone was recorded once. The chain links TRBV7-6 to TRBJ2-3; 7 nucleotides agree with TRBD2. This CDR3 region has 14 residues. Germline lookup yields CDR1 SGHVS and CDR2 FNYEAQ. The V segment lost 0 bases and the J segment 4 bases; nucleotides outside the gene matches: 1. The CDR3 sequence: CASSLALAADTQYF. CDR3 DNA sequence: TGTGCCAGCAGCTTAGCTCTAGCGGCAGATACGCAGTATTTT.

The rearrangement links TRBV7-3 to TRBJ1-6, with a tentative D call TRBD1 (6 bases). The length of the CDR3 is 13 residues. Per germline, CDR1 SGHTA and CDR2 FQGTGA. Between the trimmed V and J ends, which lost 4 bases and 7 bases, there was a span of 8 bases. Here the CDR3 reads CASSSDRNSPLHF. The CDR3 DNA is TGTGCCAGCAGCTCCGACAGGAATTCACCCCTCCACTTT.

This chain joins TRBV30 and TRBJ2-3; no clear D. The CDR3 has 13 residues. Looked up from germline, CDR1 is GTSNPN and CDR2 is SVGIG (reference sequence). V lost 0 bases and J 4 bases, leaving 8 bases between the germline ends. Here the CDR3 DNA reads TGTGCCTGGAGTGTAAGCCTGTCAGATACGCAGTATTTT. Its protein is CAWSVSLSDTQYF.

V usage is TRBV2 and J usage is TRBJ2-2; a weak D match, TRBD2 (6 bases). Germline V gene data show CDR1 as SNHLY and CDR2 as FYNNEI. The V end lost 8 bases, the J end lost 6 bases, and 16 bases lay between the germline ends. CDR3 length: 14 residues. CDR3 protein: CASGVLGSAGELFF. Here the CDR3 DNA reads TGTGCCAGCGGGGTCCTCGGGAGTGCCGGGGAGCTGTTTTTT.

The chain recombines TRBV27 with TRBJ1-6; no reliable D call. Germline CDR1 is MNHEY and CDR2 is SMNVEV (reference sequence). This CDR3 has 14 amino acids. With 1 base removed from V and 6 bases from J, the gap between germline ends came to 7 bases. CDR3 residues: CASSLWRVNSPLHF. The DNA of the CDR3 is TGTGCCAGCAGTTTATGGCGGGTTAATTCACCCCTCCACTTT.

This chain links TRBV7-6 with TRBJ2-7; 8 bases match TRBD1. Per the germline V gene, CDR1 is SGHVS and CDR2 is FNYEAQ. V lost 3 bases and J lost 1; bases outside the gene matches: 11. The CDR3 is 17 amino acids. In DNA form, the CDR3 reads TGTGCCAGCAGCTTGAGGACAGGGCGATATCATTCCTACGAGCAGTACTTC. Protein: CASSLRTGRYHSYEQYF. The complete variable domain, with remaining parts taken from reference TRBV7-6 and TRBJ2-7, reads GAGVSQSPRYKVTKRGQDVALRCDPISGHVSLYWYRQALGQGPEFLTYFNYEAQQDKSGLPNDRFSAERPEGSISTLTIQRTEQRDSAMYRCASSLRTGRYHSYEQYFGPGTRLTVT.

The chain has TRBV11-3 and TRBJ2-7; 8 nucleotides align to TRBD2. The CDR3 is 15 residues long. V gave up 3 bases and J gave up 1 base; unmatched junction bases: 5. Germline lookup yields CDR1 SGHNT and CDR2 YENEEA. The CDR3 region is CASSLASGSSYEQYF. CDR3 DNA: TGTGCCAGCAGCTTGGCTAGCGGGTCTTCCTACGAGCAGTACTTC.

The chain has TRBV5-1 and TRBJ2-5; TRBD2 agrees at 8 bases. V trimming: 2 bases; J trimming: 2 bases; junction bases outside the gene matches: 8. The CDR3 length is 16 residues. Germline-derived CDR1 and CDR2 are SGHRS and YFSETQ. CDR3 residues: CASSLGLAGTQETQYF. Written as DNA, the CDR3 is TGCGCCAGCAGCTTAGGATTAGCGGGGACGCAAGAGACCCAGTACTTC.

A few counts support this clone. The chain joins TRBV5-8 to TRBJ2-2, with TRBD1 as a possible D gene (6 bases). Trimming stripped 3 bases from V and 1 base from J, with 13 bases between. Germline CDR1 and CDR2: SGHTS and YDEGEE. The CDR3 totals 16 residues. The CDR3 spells CASSSVPGQNTGELFF. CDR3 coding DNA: TGTGCCAGCAGCTCTGTCCCGGGACAGAACACCGGGGAGCTGTTTTTT.